What follows is one T cell receptor (beta chain) and its context. Its antigen is as yet unknown. The data were obtained in a study of cytomegalovirus exposure and HLA in healthy donors. PCR used 60 Vbeta primers and 13 Jbeta primers. TCRdb keeps only in-frame clones here, not all; method: immunoSEQ multiplex PCR. The data contain around 40,000 clones, roughly 87% of them singletons. The CDR3 totals 16 residues. The germline gives CDR1 MDHEN, CDR2 SYDVKM. The V and J ends lost 7 bases and 0 bases, in that order; junction bases with no gene match: 11. Findings of the study overall: Exclusion applied to some V segments, including TRBV6-2 and TRBV6-3, as they were indistinguishable. It was approximately 150 TCR beta chains that were listed as cytomegalovirus-associated. A later look showed TCR association rates differing by HLA locus, highest for DRB1 and lowest for HLA-C. After further analysis at a later stage, 16,951 TCR beta sequences were associated with HLA alleles at 0.05 false discovery rate.

Sequencing was carried out using PBMCs. The rearrangement uses TRBV28 and TRBJ2-7; TRBD2 matches 8 bases. The sequence came from a woman aged 40 to 50 in good health and CMV-seropositive. The CDR3 DNA reads as TGTGCCAGCACCGAAACGGGGGGGGTTTTCTCCTACGAGCAGTACTTC. It is translated as CASTETGGVFSYEQYF.